This T cell receptor beta chain is from a study of CD8+ T cells in alopecia areata. Extraction of RNA preceded its reverse transcription into cDNA, which served as the sequencing template. Profiled with immunoSEQ multiplex PCR; TCRdb holds only in-frame clones, not every one. The data contain some 44,000 clones, roughly 92% of them singletons. Study-wide points: A great number of expanded lesional clones endured in scalp and blood during tofacitinib.

Treatment: oral pan-JAK inhibitor, 5-10 mg twice daily. V was clipped by 2 bases and J by 0 bases; unmatched bases: 1. Germline V lookup: CDR1 GTSNPN, CDR2 SVGIG (reference sequence). The CDR3 sequence is 16 residues long. About this clone itself: Its antigen is unidentified.

Material: CD8+ T cells sorted from blood, obtained at week 24, from a patient treated with tofacitinib. V and J are TRBV30 and TRBJ2-2; 12 bases map to TRBD2. The sequence was collected from a human donor with alopecia areata. CDR3 residues: CAWSTSGGTNTGELFF. CDR3 nucleotide sequence: TGTGCCTGGAGTACTAGCGGGGGGACGAACACCGGGGAGCTGTTTTTT. Combining the CDR3 with reference TRBV30 and TRBJ2-2 gives the whole variable domain SQTIHQWPATLVQPVGSPLSLECTVEGTSNPNLYWYRQAAGRGLQLLFYSVGIGQISSEVPQNLSASRPQDRQFILSSKKLLLSDSGFYLCAWSTSGGTNTGELFFGEGSRLTVL.